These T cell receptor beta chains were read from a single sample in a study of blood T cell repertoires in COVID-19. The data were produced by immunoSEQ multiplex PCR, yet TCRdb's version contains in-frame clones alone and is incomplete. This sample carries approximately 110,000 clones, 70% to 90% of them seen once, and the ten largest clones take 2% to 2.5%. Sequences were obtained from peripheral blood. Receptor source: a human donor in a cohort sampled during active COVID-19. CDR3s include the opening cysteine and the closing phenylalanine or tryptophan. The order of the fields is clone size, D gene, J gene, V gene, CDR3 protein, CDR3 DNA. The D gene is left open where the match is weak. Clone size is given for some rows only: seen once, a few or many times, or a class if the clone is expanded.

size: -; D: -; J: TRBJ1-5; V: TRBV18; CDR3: CASSNEYFYQPQHF; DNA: TGTGCCAGCTCAAATGAATACTTTTATCAGCCCCAGCATTTT
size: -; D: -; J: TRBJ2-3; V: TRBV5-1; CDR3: CASSPPQVTDTQYF; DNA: TGCGCCAGCAGCCCCCCCCAGGTCACAGATACGCAGTATTTT
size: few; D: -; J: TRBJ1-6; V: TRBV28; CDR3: CASSFNGGNNSPLHF; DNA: TGTGCCAGCAGTTTCAACGGGGGAAATAATTCACCCCTCCACTTT
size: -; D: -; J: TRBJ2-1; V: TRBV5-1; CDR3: CASSLGVESVQFF; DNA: TGCGCCAGCAGCTTGGGAGTCGAATCCGTGCAGTTCTTC
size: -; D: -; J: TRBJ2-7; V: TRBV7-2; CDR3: CASSLIPERSSYEQYF; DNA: TGTGCCAGCAGCTTGATCCCAGAGCGGAGCTCCTACGAGCAGTACTTC
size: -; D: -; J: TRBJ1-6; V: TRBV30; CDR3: CAWSALGAPLHF; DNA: TGTGCCTGGAGTGCCCTCGGGGCACCCCTCCACTTT
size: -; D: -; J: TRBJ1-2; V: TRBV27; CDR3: CASSLGTPNYGYTF; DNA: TGTGCCAGCAGTCTCGGGACACCCAACTATGGCTACACCTTC
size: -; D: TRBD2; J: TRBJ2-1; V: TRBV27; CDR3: CASLGGGREQFF; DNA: TGTGCCAGCTTGGGGGGGGGAAGGGAGCAGTTCTTC
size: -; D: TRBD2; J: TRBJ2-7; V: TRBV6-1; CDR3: CASSEFKRGYEQYF; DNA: TGTGCCAGCAGTGAATTTAAGCGGGGTTACGAGCAGTACTTC
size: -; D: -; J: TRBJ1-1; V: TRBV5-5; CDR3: CASSLRDTLLNTEAFF; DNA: TGTGCCAGCAGCTTGCGGGACACCTTATTGAACACTGAAGCTTTCTTT
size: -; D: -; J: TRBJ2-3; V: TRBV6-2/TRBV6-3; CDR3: CASSNTGTRPDTQYF; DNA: TGTGCCAGCAGCAACACAGGGACCAGACCAGATACGCAGTATTTT
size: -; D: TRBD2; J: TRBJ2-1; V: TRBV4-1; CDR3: CASRPGLAGNNEQFF; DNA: TGCGCCAGCAGACCCGGACTAGCGGGAAACAATGAGCAGTTCTTC
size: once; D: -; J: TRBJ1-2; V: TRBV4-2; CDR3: CASSPGEGYGYTF; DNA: TGTGCCAGCAGCCCCGGTGAGGGCTATGGCTACACCTTC
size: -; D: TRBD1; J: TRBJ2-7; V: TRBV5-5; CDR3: CASSWGQVYEQYF; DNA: TGTGCCAGCAGCTGGGGACAGGTATACGAGCAGTACTTC
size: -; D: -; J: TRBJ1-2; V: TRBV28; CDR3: CASNLQGNYGYTF; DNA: TGTGCCAGCAACCTACAGGGTAACTATGGCTACACCTTC
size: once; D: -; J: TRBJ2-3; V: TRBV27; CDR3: CASSYSHTQYF; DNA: TGTGCCAGCAGTTACTCCCATACGCAGTATTTT
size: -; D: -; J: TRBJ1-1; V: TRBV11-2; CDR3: CASSIIPGVTEAFF; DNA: TGTGCCAGCAGCATAATCCCCGGAGTCACTGAAGCTTTCTTT
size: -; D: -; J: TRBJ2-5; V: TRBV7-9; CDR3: CASSLGGVIETQYF; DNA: TGTGCCAGCAGCTTAGGGGGGGTGATCGAGACCCAGTACTTC
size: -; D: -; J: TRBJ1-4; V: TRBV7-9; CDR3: CASSFWTATNEKLFF; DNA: TGTGCCAGCAGCTTTTGGACAGCAACTAATGAAAAACTGTTTTTT
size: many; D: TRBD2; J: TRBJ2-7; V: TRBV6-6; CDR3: CASSQAGTSSF; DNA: TGTGCCAGCAGTCAAGCCGGGACTAGCTCCTTC
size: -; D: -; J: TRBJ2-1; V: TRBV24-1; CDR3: CATSEGNTGHSYNEQFF; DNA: TGTGCCACCAGTGAGGGGAATACAGGACACTCCTACAATGAGCAGTTCTTC
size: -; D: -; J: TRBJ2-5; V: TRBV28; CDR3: CASSRVAETQYF; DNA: TGTGCCAGCAGTCGGGTTGCGGAGACCCAGTACTTC
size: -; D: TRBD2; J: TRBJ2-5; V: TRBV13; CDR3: CASSFLVSGGALETQYF; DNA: TGTGCCAGCAGCTTCCTAGTTAGCGGGGGGGCTTTGGAGACCCAGTACTTC
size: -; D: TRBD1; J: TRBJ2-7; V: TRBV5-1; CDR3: CASSWGQKTEQYF; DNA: TGCGCCAGCAGCTGGGGACAGAAGACCGAGCAGTACTTC
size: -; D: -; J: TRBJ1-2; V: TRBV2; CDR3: CASSVEGNGYTF; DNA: TGTGCCAGCAGTGTGGAGGGGAATGGCTACACCTTC
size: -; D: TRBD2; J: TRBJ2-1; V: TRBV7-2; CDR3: CASSLVGTTYNEQFF; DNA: TGTGCCAGCAGCTTAGTTGGGACTACCTACAATGAGCAGTTCTTC
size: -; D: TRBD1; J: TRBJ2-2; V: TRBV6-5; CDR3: CASEEAGGNTGELFF; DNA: TGTGCCAGCGAGGAAGCAGGGGGGAACACCGGGGAGCTGTTTTTT
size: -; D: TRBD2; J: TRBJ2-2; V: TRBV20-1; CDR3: CSASGLAGGDTGELFF; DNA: TGCAGTGCTAGTGGACTAGCGGGGGGGGACACCGGGGAGCTGTTTTTT
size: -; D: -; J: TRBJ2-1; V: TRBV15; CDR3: CATSRDTGNEQFF; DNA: TGTGCCACCAGCAGAGATACCGGGAATGAGCAGTTCTTC
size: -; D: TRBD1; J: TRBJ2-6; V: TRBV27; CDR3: CASSSDRKGQHYSGANVLTF; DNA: TGTGCCAGCAGTAGCGATCGTAAGGGACAGCACTACTCTGGGGCCAACGTCCTGACTTTC
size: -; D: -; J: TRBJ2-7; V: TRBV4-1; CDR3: CASSQDSSSYEQYF; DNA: TGCGCCAGCAGCCAAGATTCGTCGTCCTACGAGCAGTACTTC
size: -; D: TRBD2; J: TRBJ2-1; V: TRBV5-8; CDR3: CASFREGNEQFF; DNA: TGTGCCAGCTTCAGGGAGGGCAATGAGCAGTTCTTC
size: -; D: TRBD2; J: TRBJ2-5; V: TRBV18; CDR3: CASSPLAGGPQETQYF; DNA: TGTGCCAGCTCACCACTAGCGGGGGGGCCTCAAGAGACCCAGTACTTC
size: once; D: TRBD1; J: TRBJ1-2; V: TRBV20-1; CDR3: CSASSGSIGRDRAILGYGYTF; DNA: TGCAGTGCTAGTTCCGGTAGTATTGGGCGGGACAGGGCGATTCTAGGCTATGGCTACACCTTC
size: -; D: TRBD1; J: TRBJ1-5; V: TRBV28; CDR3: CASQDRLSNQPQHF; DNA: TGTGCCAGCCAGGACAGGCTTAGCAATCAGCCCCAGCATTTT
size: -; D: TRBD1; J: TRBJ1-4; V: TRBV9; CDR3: CASSGSGTVGEKLFF; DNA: TGTGCCAGCAGCGGCTCCGGGACAGTGGGGGAAAAACTGTTTTTT
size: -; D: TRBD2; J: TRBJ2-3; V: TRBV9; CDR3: CASTVSIAGEDTQYF; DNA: TGTGCCAGCACCGTAAGTATAGCGGGAGAAGATACGCAGTATTTT
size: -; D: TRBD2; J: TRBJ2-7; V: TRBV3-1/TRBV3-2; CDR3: CASSQAPRLAHYEQYF; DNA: TGTGCCAGCAGCCAAGCCCCCAGACTAGCGCATTACGAGCAGTACTTC
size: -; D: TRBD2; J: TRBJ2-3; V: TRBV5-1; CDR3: CASSFTAGGGTDTQYF; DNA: TGCGCCAGCAGCTTTACAGCGGGGGGCGGCACAGATACGCAGTATTTT
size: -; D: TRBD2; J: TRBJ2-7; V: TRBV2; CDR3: CASRDILIAGGPREQYF; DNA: TGTGCCAGCAGAGACATTCTGATAGCGGGAGGGCCACGGGAGCAGTACTTC
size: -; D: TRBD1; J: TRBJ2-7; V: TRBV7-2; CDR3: CASSFGQAMEQYF; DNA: TGTGCCAGCAGCTTTGGACAGGCAATGGAGCAGTACTTC
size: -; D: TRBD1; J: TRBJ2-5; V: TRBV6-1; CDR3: CASSEHRTGEVVETQYF; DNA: TGTGCCAGCAGTGAACATCGGACAGGGGAGGTGGTCGAGACCCAGTACTTC
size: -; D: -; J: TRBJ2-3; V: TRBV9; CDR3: CASSATDTQYF; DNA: TGTGCCAGCAGCGCAACAGATACGCAGTATTTT
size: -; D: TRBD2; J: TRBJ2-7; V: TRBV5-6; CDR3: CASSLRGGRISYEQYF; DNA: TGTGCCAGCAGCTTGCGGGGCGGGAGGATATCCTACGAGCAGTACTTC
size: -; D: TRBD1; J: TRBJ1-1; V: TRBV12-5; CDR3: CASGLQGAGTEAFF; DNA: TGTGCTAGTGGCCTACAGGGGGCAGGTACTGAAGCTTTCTTT
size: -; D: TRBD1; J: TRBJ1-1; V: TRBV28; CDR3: CASTPGGGTEAFF; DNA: TGTGCCAGCACCCCAGGGGGCGGCACTGAAGCTTTCTTT
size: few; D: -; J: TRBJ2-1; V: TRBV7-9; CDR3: CASSHVRGANNEQFF; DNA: TGTGCCAGCAGCCATGTCAGGGGCGCGAACAATGAGCAGTTCTTC
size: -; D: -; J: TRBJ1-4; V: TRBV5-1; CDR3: CASSDGREKLFF; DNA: TGCGCCAGCAGTGACGGGAGGGAAAAACTGTTTTTT
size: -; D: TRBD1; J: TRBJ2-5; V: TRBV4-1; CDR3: CASSLRTGQETQYF; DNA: TGCGCCAGCAGCCTTCGGACAGGACAAGAGACCCAGTACTTC
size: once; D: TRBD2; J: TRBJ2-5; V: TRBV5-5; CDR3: CASSYGTSGGEETQYF; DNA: TGTGCCAGCAGCTACGGGACTAGCGGGGGAGAAGAGACCCAGTACTTC
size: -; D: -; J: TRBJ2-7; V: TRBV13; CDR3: CASSLLPIFFELPYEQYF; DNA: TGTGCCAGCAGCTTATTACCGATCTTCTTTGAACTCCCCTACGAGCAGTACTTC
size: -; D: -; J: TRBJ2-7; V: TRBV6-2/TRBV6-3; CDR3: CASSDGTLSSYEQYF; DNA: TGTGCCAGCAGTGATGGGACTTTATCCTCCTACGAGCAGTACTTC
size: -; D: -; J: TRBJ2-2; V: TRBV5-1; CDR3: CASKEGPNTGELFF; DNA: TGCGCCAGCAAGGAGGGACCAAACACCGGGGAGCTGTTTTTT
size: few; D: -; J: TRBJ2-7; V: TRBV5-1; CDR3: CASSLGHPGAYEQYF; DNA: TGCGCCAGCAGCTTGGGCCACCCAGGGGCCTACGAGCAGTACTTC